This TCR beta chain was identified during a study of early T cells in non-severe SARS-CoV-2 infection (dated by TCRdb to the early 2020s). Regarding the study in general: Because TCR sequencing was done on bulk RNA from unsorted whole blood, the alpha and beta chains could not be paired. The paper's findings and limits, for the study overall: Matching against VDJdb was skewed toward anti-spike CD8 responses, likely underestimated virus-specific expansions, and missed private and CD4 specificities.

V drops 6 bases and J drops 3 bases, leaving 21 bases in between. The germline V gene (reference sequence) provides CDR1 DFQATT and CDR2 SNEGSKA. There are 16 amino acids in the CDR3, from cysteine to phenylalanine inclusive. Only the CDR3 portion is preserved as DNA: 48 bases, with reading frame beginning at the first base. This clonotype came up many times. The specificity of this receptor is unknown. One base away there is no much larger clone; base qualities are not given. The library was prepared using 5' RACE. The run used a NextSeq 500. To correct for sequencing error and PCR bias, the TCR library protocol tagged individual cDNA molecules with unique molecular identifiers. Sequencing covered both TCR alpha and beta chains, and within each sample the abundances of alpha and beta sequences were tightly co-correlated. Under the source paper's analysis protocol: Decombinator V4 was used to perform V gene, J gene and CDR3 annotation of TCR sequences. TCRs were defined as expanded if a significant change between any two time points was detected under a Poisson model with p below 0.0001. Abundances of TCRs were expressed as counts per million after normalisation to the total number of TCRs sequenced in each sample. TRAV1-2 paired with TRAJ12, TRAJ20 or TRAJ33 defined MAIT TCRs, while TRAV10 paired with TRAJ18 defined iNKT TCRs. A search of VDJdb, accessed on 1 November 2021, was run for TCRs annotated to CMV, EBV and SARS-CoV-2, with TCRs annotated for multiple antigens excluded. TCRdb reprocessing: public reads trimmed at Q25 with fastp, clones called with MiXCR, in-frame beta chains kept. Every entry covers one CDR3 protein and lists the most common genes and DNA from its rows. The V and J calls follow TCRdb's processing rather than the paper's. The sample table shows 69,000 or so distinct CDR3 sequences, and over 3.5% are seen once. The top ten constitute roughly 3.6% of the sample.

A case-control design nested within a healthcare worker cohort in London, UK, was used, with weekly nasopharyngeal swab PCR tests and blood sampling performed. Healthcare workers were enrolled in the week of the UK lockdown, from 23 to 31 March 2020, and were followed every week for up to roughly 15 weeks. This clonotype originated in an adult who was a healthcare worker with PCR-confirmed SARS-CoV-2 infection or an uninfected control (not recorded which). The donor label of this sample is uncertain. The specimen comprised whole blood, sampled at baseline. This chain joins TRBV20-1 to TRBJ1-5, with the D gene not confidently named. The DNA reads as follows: TGCAGTGCCCAGAATTCGGGCTACGGGGACAATCAGCCCCAGCATTTT. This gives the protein CSAQNSGYGDNQPQHF.